This T cell receptor (beta chain) was identified during a study of blood T cell repertoires in COVID-19. TCRdb's copy holds only in-frame clones and misses some; the assay was immunoSEQ multiplex PCR. The table lists approximately 50,000 clones, about 80% of them singletons, with under 30% in the top ten. Germline CDR1 KGHSH, CDR2 LQKENI. CDR3 length equals 15 residues. Trimming took off 6 bases at V and 4 bases at J, with 19 bases between the two ends. V gene TRBV18 combines with J gene TRBJ2-7; D is perhaps TRBD2 (6 bases). Sequencing was carried out using peripheral blood. This sequence originates from a man between 65 and 80 years old with acute or convalescent COVID-19. The CDR3 DNA sequence: TGTGCCAGCTCCCTGGGGACGGCGGGGCTATACGAGCAGTACTTC. Its protein product is CASSLGTAGLYEQYF.